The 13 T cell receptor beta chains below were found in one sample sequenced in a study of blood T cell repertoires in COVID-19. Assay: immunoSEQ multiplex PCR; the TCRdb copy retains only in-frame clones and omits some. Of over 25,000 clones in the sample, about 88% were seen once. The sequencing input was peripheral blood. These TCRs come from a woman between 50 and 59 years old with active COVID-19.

The CDR3 DNA is TGTGCCAGCAGTTTCTTGCGGGGCGCCGCCCAAGAGACCCAGTACTTC. Translated, it gives CASSFLRGAAQETQYF. The V gene is TRBV27, the J gene TRBJ2-5; possibly TRBD2 for D (6 bases). The length of the CDR3 is 16 residues. The germline V gene encodes CDR1 MNHEY and CDR2 SMNVEV (reference sequence). The V end lost 3 bases, the J end lost 1 base, and 15 bases lay between the germline ends.

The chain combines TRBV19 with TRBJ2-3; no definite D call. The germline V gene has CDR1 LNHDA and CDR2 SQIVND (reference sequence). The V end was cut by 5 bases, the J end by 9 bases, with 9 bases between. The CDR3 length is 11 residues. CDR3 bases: TGTGCCAGTAGTTCGCCCAGAACGCAGTATTTT. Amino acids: CASSSPRTQYF.

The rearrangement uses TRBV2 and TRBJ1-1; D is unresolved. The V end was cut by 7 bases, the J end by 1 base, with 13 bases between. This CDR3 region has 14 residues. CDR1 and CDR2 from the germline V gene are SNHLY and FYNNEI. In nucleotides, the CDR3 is TGTGCCAGCACTAGGACTGCGGCGAACACTGAAGCTTTCTTT. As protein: CASTRTAANTEAFF. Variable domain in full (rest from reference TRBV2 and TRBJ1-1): EPEVTQTPSHQVTQMGQEVILRCVPISNHLYFYWYRQILGQKVEFLVSFYNNEISEKSEIFDDQFSVERPDGSNFTLKIRSTKLEDSAMYFCASTRTAANTEAFFGQGTRLTVV.

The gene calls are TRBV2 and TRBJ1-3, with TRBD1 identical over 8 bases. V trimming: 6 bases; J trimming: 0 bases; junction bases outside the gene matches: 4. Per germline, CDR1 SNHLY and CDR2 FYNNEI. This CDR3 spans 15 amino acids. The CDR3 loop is CASRTGAYSGNTIYF. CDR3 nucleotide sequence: TGTGCCAGCAGGACAGGGGCCTACTCTGGAAACACCATATATTTT.

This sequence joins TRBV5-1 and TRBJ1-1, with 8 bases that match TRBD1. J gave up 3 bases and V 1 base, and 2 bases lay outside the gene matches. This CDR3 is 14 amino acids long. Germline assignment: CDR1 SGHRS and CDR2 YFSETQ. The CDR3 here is CASSLMTGDTEAFF. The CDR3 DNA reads TGCGCCAGCAGCTTGATGACAGGGGACACTGAAGCTTTCTTT. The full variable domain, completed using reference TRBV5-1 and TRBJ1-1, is KAGVTQTPRYLIKTRGQQVTLSCSPISGHRSVSWYQQTPGQGLQFLFEYFSETQRNKGNFPGRFSGRQFSNSRSEMNVSTLELGDSALYLCASSLMTGDTEAFFGQGTRLTVV.

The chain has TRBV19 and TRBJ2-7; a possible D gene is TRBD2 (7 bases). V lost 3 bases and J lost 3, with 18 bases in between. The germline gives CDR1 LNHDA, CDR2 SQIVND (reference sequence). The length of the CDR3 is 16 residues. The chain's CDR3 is CASSMGRAGASYEQYF. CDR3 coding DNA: TGTGCCAGTAGTATGGGGAGGGCAGGGGCCAGCTACGAGCAGTACTTC.

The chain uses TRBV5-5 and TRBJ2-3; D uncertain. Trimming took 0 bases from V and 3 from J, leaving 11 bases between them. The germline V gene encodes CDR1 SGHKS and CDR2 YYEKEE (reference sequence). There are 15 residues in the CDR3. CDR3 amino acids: CASSLGLDKTDTQYF. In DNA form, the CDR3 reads TGTGCCAGCAGCTTGGGGTTAGATAAGACAGATACGCAGTATTTT.

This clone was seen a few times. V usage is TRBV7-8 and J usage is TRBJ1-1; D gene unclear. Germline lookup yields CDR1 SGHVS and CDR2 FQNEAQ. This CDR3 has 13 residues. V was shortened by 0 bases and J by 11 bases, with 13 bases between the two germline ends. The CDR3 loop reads CASSLAPGREAFF. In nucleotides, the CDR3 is TGTGCCAGCAGCTTAGCGCCGGGGAGAGAGGCTTTCTTT. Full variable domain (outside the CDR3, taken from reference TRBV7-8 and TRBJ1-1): GAGVSQSPRYKVAKRGQDVALRCDPISGHVSLFWYQQALGQGPEFLTYFQNEAQLDKSGLPSDRFFAERPEGSVSTLKIQRTQQEDSAVYLCASSLAPGREAFFGQGTRLTVV.

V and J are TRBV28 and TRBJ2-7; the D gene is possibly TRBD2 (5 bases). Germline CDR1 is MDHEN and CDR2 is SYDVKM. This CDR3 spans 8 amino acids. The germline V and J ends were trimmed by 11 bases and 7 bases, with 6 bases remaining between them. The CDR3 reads CASGEQYF. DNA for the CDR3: TGTGCCTCGGGGGAGCAGTACTTC.

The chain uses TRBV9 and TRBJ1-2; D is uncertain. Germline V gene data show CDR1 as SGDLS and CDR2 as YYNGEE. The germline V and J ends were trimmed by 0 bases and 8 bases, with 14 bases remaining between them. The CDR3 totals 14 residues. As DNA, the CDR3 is TGTGCCAGCAGCGTAGAGAGCCGAATCGGGGGCTACACCTTC. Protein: CASSVESRIGGYTF.

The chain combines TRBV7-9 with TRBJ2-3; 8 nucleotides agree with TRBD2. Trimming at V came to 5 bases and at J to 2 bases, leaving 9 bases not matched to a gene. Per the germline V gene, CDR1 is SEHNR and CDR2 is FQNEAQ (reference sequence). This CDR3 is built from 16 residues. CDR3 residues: CASSLEGLDLTDTQYF. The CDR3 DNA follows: TGTGCCAGCAGCCTAGAGGGACTAGACCTCACAGATACGCAGTATTTT. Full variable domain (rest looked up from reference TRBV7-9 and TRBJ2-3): DTGVSQNPRHKITKRGQNVTFRCDPISEHNRLYWYRQTLGQGPEFLTYFQNEAQLEKSRLLSDRFSAERPKGSFSTLEIQRTEQGDSAMYLCASSLEGLDLTDTQYFGPGTRLTVL.

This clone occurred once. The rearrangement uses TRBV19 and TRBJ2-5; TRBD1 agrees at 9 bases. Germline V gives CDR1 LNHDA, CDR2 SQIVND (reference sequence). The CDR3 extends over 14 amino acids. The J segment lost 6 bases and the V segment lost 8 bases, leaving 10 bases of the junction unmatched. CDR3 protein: CASAPGQGGKTQYF. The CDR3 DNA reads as TGTGCCAGTGCCCCGGGACAGGGAGGGAAGACCCAGTACTTC.

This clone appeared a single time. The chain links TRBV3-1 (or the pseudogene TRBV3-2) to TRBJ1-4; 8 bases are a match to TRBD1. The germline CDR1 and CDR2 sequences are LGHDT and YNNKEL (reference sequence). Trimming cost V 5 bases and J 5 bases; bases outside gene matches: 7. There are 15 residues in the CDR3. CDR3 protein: CASSLLQGGNEKLFF. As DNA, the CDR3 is TGTGCCAGCAGCTTACTACAGGGGGGGAATGAAAAACTGTTTTTT.